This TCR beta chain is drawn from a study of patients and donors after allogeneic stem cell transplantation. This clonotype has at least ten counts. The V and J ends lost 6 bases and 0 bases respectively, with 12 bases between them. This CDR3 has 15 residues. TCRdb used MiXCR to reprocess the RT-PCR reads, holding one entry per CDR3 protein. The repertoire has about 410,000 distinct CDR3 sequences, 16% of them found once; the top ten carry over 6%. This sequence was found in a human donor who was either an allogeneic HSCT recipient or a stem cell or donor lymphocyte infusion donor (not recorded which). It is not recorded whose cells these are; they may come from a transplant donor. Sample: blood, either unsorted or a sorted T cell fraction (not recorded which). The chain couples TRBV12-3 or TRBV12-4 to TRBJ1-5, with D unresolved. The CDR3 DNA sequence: TGTGCCAGCAGCCGGACGAGGAATAGCAATCAGCCCCAGCATTTT. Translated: CASSRTRNSNQPQHF.